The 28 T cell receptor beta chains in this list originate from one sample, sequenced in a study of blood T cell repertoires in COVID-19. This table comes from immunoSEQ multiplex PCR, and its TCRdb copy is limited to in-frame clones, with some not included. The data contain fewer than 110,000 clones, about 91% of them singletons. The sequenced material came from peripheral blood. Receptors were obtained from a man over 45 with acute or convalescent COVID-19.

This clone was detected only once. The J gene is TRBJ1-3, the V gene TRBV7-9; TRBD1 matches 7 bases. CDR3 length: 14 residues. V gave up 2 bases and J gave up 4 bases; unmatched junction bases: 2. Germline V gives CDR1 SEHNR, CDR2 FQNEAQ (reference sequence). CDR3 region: CASSLPGQGNTIYF. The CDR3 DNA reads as TGTGCCAGCAGCTTACCGGGACAGGGAAACACCATATATTTT.

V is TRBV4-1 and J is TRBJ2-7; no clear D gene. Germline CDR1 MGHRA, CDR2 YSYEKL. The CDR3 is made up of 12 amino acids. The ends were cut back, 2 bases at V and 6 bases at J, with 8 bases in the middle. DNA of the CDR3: TGCGCCAGCAGCCAACTAGATGGCGAGCAGTACTTC. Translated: CASSQLDGEQYF.

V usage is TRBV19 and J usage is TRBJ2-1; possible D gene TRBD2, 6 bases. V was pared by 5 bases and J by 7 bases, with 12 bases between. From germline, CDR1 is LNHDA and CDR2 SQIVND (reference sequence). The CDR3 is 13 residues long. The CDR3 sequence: CASSWGRGNEQFF. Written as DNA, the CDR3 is TGTGCCAGTAGTTGGGGCCGGGGGAATGAGCAGTTCTTC. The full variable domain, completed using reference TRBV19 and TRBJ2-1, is DGGITQSPKYLFRKEGQNVTLSCEQNLNHDAMYWYRQDPGQGLRLIYYSQIVNDFQKGDIAEGYSVSREKKESFPLTVTSAQKNPTAFYLCASSWGRGNEQFFGPGTRLTVL.

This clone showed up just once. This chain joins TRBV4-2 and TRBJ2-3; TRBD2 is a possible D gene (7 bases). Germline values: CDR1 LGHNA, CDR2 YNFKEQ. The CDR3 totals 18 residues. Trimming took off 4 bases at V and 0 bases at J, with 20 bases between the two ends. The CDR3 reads CASSPVWGRGASTDTQYF. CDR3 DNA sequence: TGTGCCAGCAGCCCGGTCTGGGGGAGGGGGGCTAGCACAGATACGCAGTATTTT.

CDR3 loop: CASRLWTGKGVETQYF. In nucleotides, the CDR3 is TGTGCCAGCAGGCTGTGGACAGGGAAGGGCGTAGAGACCCAGTACTTC. The chain uses TRBV5-6 and TRBJ2-5; TRBD1 agrees at 8 bases. Germline trimming cut 5 bases from V and 4 bases from J; bases unmatched to any gene: 13. Germline CDR1 reads SGHDT; CDR2 reads YYEEEE. This CDR3 comprises 16 residues.

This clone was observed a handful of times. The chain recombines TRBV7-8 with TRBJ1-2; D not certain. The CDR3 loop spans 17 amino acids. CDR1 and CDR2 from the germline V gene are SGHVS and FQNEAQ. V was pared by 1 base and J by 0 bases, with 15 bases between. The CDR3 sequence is CASSLVGSQTSNYGYTF. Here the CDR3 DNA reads TGTGCCAGCAGCTTAGTTGGCAGTCAGACTTCTAACTATGGCTACACCTTC.

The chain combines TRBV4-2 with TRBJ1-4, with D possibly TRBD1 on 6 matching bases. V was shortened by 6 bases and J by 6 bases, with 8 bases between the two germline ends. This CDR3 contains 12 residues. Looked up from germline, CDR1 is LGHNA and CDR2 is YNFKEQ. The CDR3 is CASSYRDEKLFF. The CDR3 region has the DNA TGTGCCAGCAGTTACAGGGATGAAAAACTGTTTTTT.

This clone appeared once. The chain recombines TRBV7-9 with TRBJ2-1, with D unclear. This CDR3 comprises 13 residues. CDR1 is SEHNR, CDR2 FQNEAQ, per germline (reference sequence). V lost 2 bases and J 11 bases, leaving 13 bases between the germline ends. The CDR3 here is CASSLPAGFKQFF. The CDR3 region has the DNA TGTGCCAGCAGCTTACCCGCAGGTTTCAAGCAGTTCTTC.

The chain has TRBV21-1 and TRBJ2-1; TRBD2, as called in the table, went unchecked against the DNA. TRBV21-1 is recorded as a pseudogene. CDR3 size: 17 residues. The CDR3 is CASSIPLCGGEYNEQFF. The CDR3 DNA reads TGTGCCAGCAGCATCCCCCTATGCGGGGGGGAATACAATGAGCAGTTCTTC.

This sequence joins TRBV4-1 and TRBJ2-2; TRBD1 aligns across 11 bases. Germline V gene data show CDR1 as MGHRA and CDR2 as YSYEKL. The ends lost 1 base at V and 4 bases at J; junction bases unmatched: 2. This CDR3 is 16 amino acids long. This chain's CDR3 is CASSQAGQGVTGELFF. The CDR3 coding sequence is TGCGCCAGCAGCCAAGCGGGACAGGGGGTCACCGGGGAGCTGTTTTTT.

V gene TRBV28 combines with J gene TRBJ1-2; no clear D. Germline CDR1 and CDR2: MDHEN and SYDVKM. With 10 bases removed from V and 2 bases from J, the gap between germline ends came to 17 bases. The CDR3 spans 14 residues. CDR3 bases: TGTGCCACCCTCGACACGCCGATCAACTATGGCTACACCTTC. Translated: CATLDTPINYGYTF.

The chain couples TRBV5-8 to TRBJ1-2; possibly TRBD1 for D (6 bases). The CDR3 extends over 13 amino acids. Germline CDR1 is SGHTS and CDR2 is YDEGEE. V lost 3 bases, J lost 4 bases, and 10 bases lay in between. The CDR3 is CASSSRGIYGYTF. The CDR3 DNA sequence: TGTGCCAGCAGCTCCAGGGGTATCTATGGCTACACCTTC.

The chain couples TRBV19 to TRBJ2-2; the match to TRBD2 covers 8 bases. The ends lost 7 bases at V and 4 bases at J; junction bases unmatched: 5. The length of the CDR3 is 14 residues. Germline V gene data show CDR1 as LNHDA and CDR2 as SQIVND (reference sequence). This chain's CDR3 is CASTSGGGTGELFF. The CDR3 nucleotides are TGTGCCAGTACCAGCGGGGGAGGCACCGGGGAGCTGTTTTTT.

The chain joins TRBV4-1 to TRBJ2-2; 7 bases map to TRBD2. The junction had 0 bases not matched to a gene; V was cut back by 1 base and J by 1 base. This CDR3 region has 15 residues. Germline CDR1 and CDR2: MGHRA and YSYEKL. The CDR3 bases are TGCGCCAGCAGCCAAGGGGAGGGGAACACCGGGGAGCTGTTTTTT. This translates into CASSQGEGNTGELFF.

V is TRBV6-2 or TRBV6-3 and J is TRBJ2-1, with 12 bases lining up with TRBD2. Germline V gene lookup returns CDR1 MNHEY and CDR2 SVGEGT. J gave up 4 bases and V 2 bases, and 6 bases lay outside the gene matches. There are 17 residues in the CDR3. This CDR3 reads CASSYRASGGAYNEQFF. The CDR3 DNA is TGTGCCAGCAGTTACAGAGCTAGCGGGGGGGCTTACAATGAGCAGTTCTTC.

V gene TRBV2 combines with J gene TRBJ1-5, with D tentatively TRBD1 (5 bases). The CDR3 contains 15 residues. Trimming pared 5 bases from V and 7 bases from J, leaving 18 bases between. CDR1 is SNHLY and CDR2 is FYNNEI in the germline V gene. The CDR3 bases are TGTGCCAGCAGTACCAATCTGGGGGGTCGGCAGCCCCAGCATTTT. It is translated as CASSTNLGGRQPQHF.

CDR3 protein: CASRAGTGGLVSYNEQFF. As DNA, the CDR3 is TGTGCCAGCAGGGCCGGGACAGGGGGCTTGGTCTCCTACAATGAGCAGTTCTTC. The J gene is TRBJ2-1, the V gene TRBV2; TRBD1 matches 12 bases. The junction had 9 bases not matched to a gene; V was cut back by 6 bases and J by 0 bases. The germline gives CDR1 SNHLY, CDR2 FYNNEI. The CDR3 consists of 18 residues.

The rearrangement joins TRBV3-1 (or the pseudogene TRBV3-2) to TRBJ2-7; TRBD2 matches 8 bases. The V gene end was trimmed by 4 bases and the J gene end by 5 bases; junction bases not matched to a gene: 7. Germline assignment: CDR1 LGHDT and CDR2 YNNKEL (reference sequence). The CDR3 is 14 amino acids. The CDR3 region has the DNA TGTGCCAGCAGCCTTGGGACTAGGGGGGACGAGCAGTACTTC. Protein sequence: CASSLGTRGDEQYF.

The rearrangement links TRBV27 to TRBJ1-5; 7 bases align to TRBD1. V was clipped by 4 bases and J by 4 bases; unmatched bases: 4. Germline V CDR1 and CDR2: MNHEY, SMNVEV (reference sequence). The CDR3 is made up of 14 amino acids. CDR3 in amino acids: CASSYTRGNQPQHF. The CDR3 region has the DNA TGTGCCAGCAGTTATACCAGGGGGAATCAGCCCCAGCATTTT.

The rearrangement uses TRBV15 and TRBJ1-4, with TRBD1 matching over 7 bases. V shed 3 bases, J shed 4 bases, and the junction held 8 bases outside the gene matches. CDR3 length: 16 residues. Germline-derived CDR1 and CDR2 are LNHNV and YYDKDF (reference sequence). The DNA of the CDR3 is TGTGCCACCAGCAGGGTCGGACAGGCGTATAATGAAAAACTGTTTTTT. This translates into CATSRVGQAYNEKLFF.

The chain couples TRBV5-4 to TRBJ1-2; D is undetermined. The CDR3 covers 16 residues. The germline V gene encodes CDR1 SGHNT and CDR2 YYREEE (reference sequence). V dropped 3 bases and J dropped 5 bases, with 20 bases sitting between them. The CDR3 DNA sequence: TGTGCCAGCAGCTCCGGCCTAACGGGGTTCGGTTATGGCTACACCTTC. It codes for CASSSGLTGFGYGYTF.

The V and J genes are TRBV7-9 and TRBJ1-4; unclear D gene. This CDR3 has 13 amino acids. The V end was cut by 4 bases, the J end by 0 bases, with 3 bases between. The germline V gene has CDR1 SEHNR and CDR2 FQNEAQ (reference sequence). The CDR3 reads CASSSATNEKLFF. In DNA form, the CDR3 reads TGTGCCAGCAGCTCGGCAACTAATGAAAAACTGTTTTTT. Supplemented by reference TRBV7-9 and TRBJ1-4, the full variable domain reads DTGVSQNPRHKITKRGQNVTFRCDPISEHNRLYWYRQTLGQGPEFLTYFQNEAQLEKSRLLSDRFSAERPKGSFSTLEIQRTEQGDSAMYLCASSSATNEKLFFGSGTQLSVL.

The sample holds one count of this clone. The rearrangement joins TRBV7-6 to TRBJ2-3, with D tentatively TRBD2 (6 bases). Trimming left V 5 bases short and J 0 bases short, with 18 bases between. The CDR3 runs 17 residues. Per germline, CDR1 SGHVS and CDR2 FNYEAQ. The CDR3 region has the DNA TGTGCCAGCAGCCCTTTCGCGAGTAGCGGTAGCACAGATACGCAGTATTTT. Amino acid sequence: CASSPFASSGSTDTQYF.

This chain's CDR3 is CASSLGGAGLIYGYTF. The CDR3 DNA reads TGTGCCAGCAGCCTCGGGGGGGCAGGGTTAATCTATGGCTACACCTTC. This chain connects TRBV7-8 to TRBJ1-2; possibly TRBD1 for D (6 bases). CDR3 length equals 16 residues. Germline V gene lookup returns CDR1 SGHVS and CDR2 FQNEAQ. Trimming cost V 5 bases and J 4 bases, with 20 bases left between them.

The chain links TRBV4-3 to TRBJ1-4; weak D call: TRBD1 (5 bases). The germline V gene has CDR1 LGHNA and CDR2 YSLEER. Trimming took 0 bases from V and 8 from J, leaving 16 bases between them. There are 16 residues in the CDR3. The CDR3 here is CASSQEGGGRMEKLFF. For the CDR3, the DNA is TGCGCCAGCAGCCAAGAGGGGGGGGGAAGAATGGAAAAACTGTTTTTT.

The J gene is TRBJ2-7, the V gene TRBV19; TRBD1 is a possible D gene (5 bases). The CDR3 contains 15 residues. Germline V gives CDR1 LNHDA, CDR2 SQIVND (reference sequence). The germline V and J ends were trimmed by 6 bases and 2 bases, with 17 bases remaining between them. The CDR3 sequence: CASRVKVQGPYEQYF. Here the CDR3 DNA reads TGTGCCAGTAGGGTGAAGGTCCAGGGTCCCTACGAGCAGTACTTC.

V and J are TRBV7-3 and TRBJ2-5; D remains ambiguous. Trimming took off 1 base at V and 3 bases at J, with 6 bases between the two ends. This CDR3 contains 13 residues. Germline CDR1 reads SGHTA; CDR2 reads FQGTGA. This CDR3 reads CASSLNREETQYF. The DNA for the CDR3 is TGTGCCAGCAGCTTAAATCGGGAAGAGACCCAGTACTTC.

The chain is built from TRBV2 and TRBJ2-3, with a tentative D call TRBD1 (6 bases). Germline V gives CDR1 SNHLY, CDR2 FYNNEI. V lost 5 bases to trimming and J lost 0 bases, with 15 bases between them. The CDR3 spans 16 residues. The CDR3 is CASSTGQWSSTDTQYF. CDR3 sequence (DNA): TGTGCCAGCAGTACAGGACAGTGGTCTAGCACAGATACGCAGTATTTT.